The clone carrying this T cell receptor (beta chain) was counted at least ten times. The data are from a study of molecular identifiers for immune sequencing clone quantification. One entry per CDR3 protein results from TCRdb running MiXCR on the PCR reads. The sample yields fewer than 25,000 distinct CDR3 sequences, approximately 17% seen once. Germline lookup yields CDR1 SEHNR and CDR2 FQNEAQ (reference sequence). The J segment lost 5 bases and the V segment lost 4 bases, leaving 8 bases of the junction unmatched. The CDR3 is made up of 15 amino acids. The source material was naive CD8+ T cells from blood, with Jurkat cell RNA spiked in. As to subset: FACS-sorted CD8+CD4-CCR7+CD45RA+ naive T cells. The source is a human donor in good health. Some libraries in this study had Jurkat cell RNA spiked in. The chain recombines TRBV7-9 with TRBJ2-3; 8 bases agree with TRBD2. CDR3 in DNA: TGTGCCAGCAGCTCCCGGGGGGGCTATGAAGATACGCAGTATTTT. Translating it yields CASSSRGGYEDTQYF.